Each of the 25 T cell receptor beta chains below was sequenced from the same sample in a study of shared clonotypes between healthy human individuals. Only in-frame clones appear in the TCRdb table, and some are missing; sequencing was by immunoSEQ multiplex PCR. This sample carries 2 million to 2.5 million clones, around 95% of them seen once, and the ten largest clones take around 0.13%. The sequenced material came from naive CD4+ T cells sorted from blood. Subset noted: CD45RA+ positively selected. The receptors stem from a man aged 18 to 30 in good health.

The chain links TRBV5-1 to TRBJ2-1, with D perhaps matching TRBD1 (6 bases). Germline V gives CDR1 SGHRS, CDR2 YFSETQ. The V end was cut by 4 bases, the J end by 6 bases, with 8 bases between. The CDR3 extends over 12 amino acids. This CDR3 is CASSPGVNEQFF. CDR3 in DNA: TGCGCCAGCAGCCCAGGGGTCAATGAGCAGTTCTTC.

In the case of this clone: The same CDR3 can be traced to other DNA sequences in this sample. The chain couples TRBV27 to TRBJ2-7, with 11 bases that match TRBD1. From germline, CDR1 is MNHEY and CDR2 SMNVEV (reference sequence). V was pared by 5 bases and J by 3 bases, with 3 bases of the junction left unmatched. The CDR3 runs to 14 residues. CDR3 amino acids: CASSRTGGFYEQYF. CDR3 bases: TGTGCCAGCAGTAGGACAGGGGGCTTCTACGAGCAGTACTTC.

The genes are TRBV2 and TRBJ1-1; D gene uncertain. Germline V gives CDR1 SNHLY, CDR2 FYNNEI. V was clipped by 8 bases and J by 1 base, with 8 bases between them. The CDR3 totals 12 residues. The CDR3 loop is CASGWKNTEAFF. In DNA form, the CDR3 reads TGTGCCAGCGGGTGGAAGAACACTGAAGCTTTCTTT.

The chain uses TRBV7-8 and TRBJ2-2, with 8 bases that match TRBD2. V was pared by 5 bases and J by 7 bases, with 6 bases of the junction left unmatched. The CDR3 is 14 residues long. Looked up from germline, CDR1 is SGHVS and CDR2 is FQNEAQ. CDR3 residues: CASSTSGRGGELFF. The CDR3 coding sequence is TGTGCCAGCAGCACCAGCGGGAGAGGCGGGGAGCTGTTTTTT.

The chain employs TRBV19 and TRBJ2-6; D not certain. Between the trimmed V and J ends, which lost 5 bases and 5 bases, there was a span of 22 bases. Looked up from germline, CDR1 is LNHDA and CDR2 is SQIVND (reference sequence). This CDR3 has 18 amino acids. As DNA, the CDR3 is TGTGCCAGTAGTGACTCTCCGACAAATCAAAGTCGGGCCAACGTCCTGACTTTC. Translating gives CASSDSPTNQSRANVLTF.

The V call is TRBV4-3, the J call TRBJ2-1; D remains unclear. This CDR3 region has 16 residues. CDR1 LGHNA and CDR2 YSLEER come from the germline V gene. V was pared by 4 bases and J by 6 bases, with 19 bases between. CDR3: CASSRLLGGKINEQFF. The CDR3, as DNA: TGCGCCAGCAGCCGCCTACTCGGCGGAAAGATCAATGAGCAGTTCTTC.

This chain connects TRBV6-4 to TRBJ1-6; D gene ambiguous. Trimming pared 5 bases from V and 0 bases from J, leaving 11 bases between. CDR1 is MRHNA and CDR2 is SNTAGT in the germline V gene. This CDR3 contains 16 residues. In DNA, the CDR3 is TGTGCCAGCAGTAACGACGAGAACTCCTATAATTCACCCCTCCACTTT. Its translation: CASSNDENSYNSPLHF.

This clone was seen only once. This same CDR3 is encoded by further DNA sequences in the sample. CDR3 region: CASSLSGRDTGELFF. CDR3 DNA: TGTGCCAGCAGCCTTAGCGGGAGGGACACCGGGGAGCTGTTTTTT. The chain employs TRBV9 and TRBJ2-2, with 11 bases identical to TRBD2. The ends lost 4 bases at V and 3 bases at J; junction bases unmatched: 2. This CDR3 has 15 residues. CDR1 and CDR2 (germline): SGDLS, YYNGEE.

The chain has TRBV27 and TRBJ2-5, with a possible D match to TRBD1 (5 bases). Trimming shortened V by 3 bases and J by 2 bases, and 13 bases separated the two germline ends. The CDR3 is 15 amino acids. Per the germline V gene, CDR1 is MNHEY and CDR2 is SMNVEV (reference sequence). The CDR3 DNA follows: TGTGCCAGCAGTTTGGGTAGGGGTCGACAAGAGACCCAGTACTTC. Translating it yields CASSLGRGRQETQYF.

This clone was recorded once. The genes are TRBV28 and TRBJ1-2, with a weak D call TRBD1 (5 bases). Germline CDR1 is MDHEN and CDR2 is SYDVKM. V was clipped by 1 base and J by 4 bases, with 10 bases between them. The CDR3 is 14 amino acids. Here the CDR3 reads CASSLSRVSYGYTF. The CDR3 DNA is TGTGCCAGCAGTTTATCCAGGGTTTCCTATGGCTACACCTTC.

The rearrangement uses TRBV6-5 and TRBJ1-2; TRBD1 might be the D (6 bases). Trimming shortened V by 10 bases and J by 8 bases, and 23 bases separated the two germline ends. The CDR3 spans 14 residues. CDR1 and CDR2 from the germline V gene are MNHEY and SVGAGI. CDR3 coding DNA: TGTGCCACCTTTCAGCCCCCGCAGGGGCACGGCTACACCTTC. It is translated as CATFQPPQGHGYTF.

About this clone itself: Here the CDR3 omits its conserved ending phenylalanine or tryptophan, so a read error is the likely source. The DNA is omitted, as the CDR3 cannot be located on it reliably, and the CDR3 follows TCRdb's listing. V is TRBV6-6 and J is TRBJ2-7. Germline lookup yields CDR1 MNHNY and CDR2 SVGAGI (reference sequence). The CDR3 spans 9 residues, counting both ends. The CDR3 region is CASKGIRGP.

The sample holds one count of this clone. This rearrangement joins TRBV7-2 to TRBJ2-7; 11 bases map to TRBD1. CDR3 length: 17 residues. V trimming: 6 bases; J trimming: 0 bases; junction bases outside the gene matches: 10. Germline values: CDR1 SGHTA, CDR2 FQGNSA. The CDR3 bases are TGTGCCAGCAGTGACCCCCCCGGGACAGGGGGCTCCTACGAGCAGTACTTC. It translates to CASSDPPGTGGSYEQYF.

Here the CDR3 reads CASSFSNSNQPQHF. The CDR3 DNA is TGTGCCAGCAGCTTTAGTAATAGCAATCAGCCCCAGCATTTT. This sequence joins TRBV5-6 and TRBJ1-5; D unresolved. The CDR3 loop spans 14 amino acids. Germline V CDR1 and CDR2: SGHDT, YYEEEE. The ends were cut back, 2 bases at V and 0 bases at J, with 6 bases in the middle.

The chain is built from TRBV6-5 and TRBJ1-5, with D maybe TRBD1 (5 bases). Germline CDR1 and CDR2: MNHEY and SVGAGI. The CDR3 contains 15 residues. The ends were cut back, 2 bases at V and 6 bases at J, with 14 bases in the middle. Written as DNA, the CDR3 is TGTGCCAGCAGTTACCGGGGCTCGGTGGGTCAGCCCCAGCATTTT. Translation gives CASSYRGSVGQPQHF.

This rearrangement joins TRBV18 to TRBJ2-3; TRBD1 matches 9 bases. The V gene's germline CDR1 is KGHSH and CDR2 LQKENI. The CDR3 runs to 15 residues. Unmatched junction bases numbered 4, after V lost 2 bases and J lost 4 bases. Here the CDR3 reads CASSPRTGDADTQYF. The DNA for the CDR3 is TGTGCCAGCTCACCAAGGACAGGGGATGCAGATACGCAGTATTTT.

This clone was seen only once. This rearrangement joins TRBV11-2 to TRBJ1-1; 7 bases fit TRBD1. The CDR3 is made up of 16 amino acids. Germline values: CDR1 SGHAT, CDR2 FQNNGV. With V trimmed by 4 bases and J by 0 bases, 8 bases remained unmatched. The CDR3 is CASSWEGQIMNTEAFF. The CDR3 DNA reads as TGTGCCAGCAGCTGGGAGGGACAGATCATGAACACTGAAGCTTTCTTT. The full variable domain, with the rest looked up from reference TRBV11-2 and TRBJ1-1, is EAGVAQSPRYKIIEKRQSVAFWCNPISGHATLYWYQQILGQGPKLLIQFQNNGVVDDSQLPKDRFSAERLKGVDSTLKIQPAKLEDSAVYLCASSWEGQIMNTEAFFGQGTRLTVV.

This chain connects TRBV9 to TRBJ2-7; D unclear. The CDR3 length is 16 residues. Trimming stripped 4 bases from V and 2 bases from J, with 19 bases between. Germline V lookup: CDR1 SGDLS, CDR2 YYNGEE. The CDR3, as DNA: TGTGCCAGCAGCTCCACCCTTAAAGATAGTCCCTACGAGCAGTACTTC. Translation: CASSSTLKDSPYEQYF.

The chain joins TRBV30 to TRBJ2-3; a possible D gene is TRBD1 (5 bases). CDR1 is GTSNPN, CDR2 SVGIG, per germline (reference sequence). The length of the CDR3 is 15 residues. Trimming shortened V by 7 bases and J by 1 base, and 18 bases separated the two germline ends. CDR3 in amino acids: CASSQGWAGTDTQYF. The DNA of the CDR3 is TGTGCCTCCAGCCAGGGTTGGGCTGGCACAGATACGCAGTATTTT.

V and J are TRBV13 and TRBJ2-7; D gene unclear. Germline V lookup: CDR1 PRHDT, CDR2 FYEKMQ (reference sequence). V was clipped by 4 bases and J by 5 bases, with 9 bases between them. The CDR3 totals 12 residues. The CDR3 region is CASSYQWDEQYF. CDR3 in DNA: TGTGCCAGCAGCTACCAATGGGACGAGCAGTACTTC.

The chain uses TRBV5-5 and TRBJ1-1, with D uncertain. The CDR3 is 14 residues long. V was clipped by 1 base and J by 1 base, with 8 bases between them. The germline V gene has CDR1 SGHKS and CDR2 YYEKEE (reference sequence). This chain's CDR3 is CASSLFSTNTEAFF. The CDR3 bases are TGTGCCAGCAGCTTGTTTTCTACGAACACTGAAGCTTTCTTT.

V gene TRBV15 combines with J gene TRBJ1-5; TRBD1 matches 8 bases. This CDR3 is built from 19 residues. V trimming: 0 bases; J trimming: 1 base; junction bases outside the gene matches: 11. Germline V gene data show CDR1 as LNHNV and CDR2 as YYDKDF (reference sequence). This CDR3 reads CATSRDTLTGALSNQPQHF. CDR3 sequence (DNA): TGTGCCACCAGCAGAGATACCTTGACAGGGGCCCTGAGCAATCAGCCCCAGCATTTT.

The V and J genes are TRBV6-5 and TRBJ2-1, with 12 bases aligning to TRBD2. Germline values: CDR1 MNHEY, CDR2 SVGAGI. The CDR3 consists of 14 residues. V lost 5 bases and J lost 10; bases outside the gene matches: 6. The CDR3 nucleotides are TGTGCCAGCAGTGGAGGACTAGCGGGAACGGAGCAGTTCTTC. Its protein is CASSGGLAGTEQFF.

The genes are TRBV19 and TRBJ1-5, with D possibly TRBD1 on 5 matching bases. Looked up from germline, CDR1 is LNHDA and CDR2 is SQIVND (reference sequence). The CDR3 totals 12 residues. DNA for the CDR3: TGTGAAGGGGACGGAGAGAATCAGCCCCAGCATTTT. It specifies CEGDGENQPQHF.

As for this clone: This sample also contains other DNA sequences that code for the same CDR3. This chain links TRBV2 with TRBJ2-7, with D unclear. The CDR3 runs to 10 residues. Trimming cost V 6 bases and J 3 bases, with 3 bases left between them. In germline, CDR1 is SNHLY, CDR2 FYNNEI. CDR3 loop: CASRVYEQYF. Here the CDR3 DNA reads TGTGCCAGCAGGGTCTACGAGCAGTACTTC.